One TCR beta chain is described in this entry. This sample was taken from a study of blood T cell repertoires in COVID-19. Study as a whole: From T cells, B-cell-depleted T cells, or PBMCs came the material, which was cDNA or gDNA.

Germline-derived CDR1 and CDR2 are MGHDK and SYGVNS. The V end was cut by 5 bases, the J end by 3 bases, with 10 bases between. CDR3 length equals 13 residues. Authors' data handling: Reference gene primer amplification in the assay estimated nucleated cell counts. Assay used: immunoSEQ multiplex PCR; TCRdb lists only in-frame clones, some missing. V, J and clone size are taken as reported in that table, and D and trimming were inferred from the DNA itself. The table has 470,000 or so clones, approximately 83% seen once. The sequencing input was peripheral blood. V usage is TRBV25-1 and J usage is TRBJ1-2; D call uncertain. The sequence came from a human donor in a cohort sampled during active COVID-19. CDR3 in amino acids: CASSRADYYGYTF. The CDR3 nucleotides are TGTGCCAGCAGTAGGGCGGACTACTATGGCTACACCTTC.